The next 14 T cell receptor beta chains were all read from a single sample in a study of cytomegalovirus exposure and HLA in healthy donors. A multiplex PCR was run with 60 Vbeta primers and 13 Jbeta primers. Here immunoSEQ multiplex PCR was the method, and the copy in TCRdb shows in-frame clones only, minus some. The table records some 120,000 clones, roughly 80% of them present only once. Sequenced: PBMCs. Receptors were obtained from a man aged 30 to 39 in good health and CMV-seropositive.

V and J are TRBV7-6 and TRBJ1-3; 7 bases fit TRBD1. Germline V gene lookup returns CDR1 SGHVS and CDR2 FNYEAQ. This CDR3 spans 16 amino acids. J was trimmed by 2 bases and V by 5 bases; bases with no gene match: 9. CDR3 sequence: CASSSAYDRAGNTIYF. In DNA, the CDR3 is TGTGCCAGCAGCAGCGCCTATGACAGGGCTGGAAACACCATATATTTT.

This clone occurred a few times. This sequence joins TRBV7-8 and TRBJ2-1; the match to TRBD2 covers 13 bases. Looked up from germline, CDR1 is SGHVS and CDR2 is FQNEAQ. Trimming cost V 2 bases and J 7 bases; bases outside gene matches: 8. The CDR3 consists of 17 residues. The CDR3 sequence: CASSLIGGTSGENEQFF. The CDR3 DNA reads TGTGCCAGCAGCTTAATAGGAGGGACTAGCGGGGAAAATGAGCAGTTCTTC.

The V and J genes are TRBV2 and TRBJ2-7, with D tentatively TRBD1 (6 bases). The CDR3 extends over 13 amino acids. Trimming shortened V by 4 bases and J by 3 bases, and 10 bases separated the two germline ends. Germline V gene lookup returns CDR1 SNHLY and CDR2 FYNNEI. This CDR3 reads CASSARGLYEQYF. The CDR3 nucleotides read TGTGCCAGCAGTGCCAGGGGTCTCTACGAGCAGTACTTC.

This clone was found once. The DNA of the CDR3 is TGTGCCTCACCTGGTCGGACAGGGAACTTTTGGGACTATGGCTACACCTTC. It encodes CASPGRTGNFWDYGYTF. V and J are TRBV30 and TRBJ1-2, with 8 bases aligning to TRBD1. The CDR3 is made up of 17 amino acids. In germline, CDR1 is GTSNPN, CDR2 SVGIG (reference sequence). With 7 bases clipped from V and 3 bases from J, the junction kept 19 bases outside the gene matches.

Written as DNA, the CDR3 is TGCGCCAGCAGCCACGTCGGGAGGGGGGAGCTGTTTTTT. It translates to CASSHVGRGELFF. The chain has TRBV4-1 and TRBJ2-2, with 7 bases matching TRBD2. CDR3 length: 13 residues. The V gene end was trimmed by 3 bases and the J gene end by 8 bases; junction bases not matched to a gene: 3. Germline V gene data show CDR1 as MGHRA and CDR2 as YSYEKL.

CDR3 DNA sequence: TGTGCCAGCAGCTTAATCGAGGACAGGGCGCTCTACCAAGAGACCCAGTACTTC. Amino acids: CASSLIEDRALYQETQYF. The chain has TRBV11-2 and TRBJ2-5, with TRBD1 matching over 8 bases. Germline V gives CDR1 SGHAT, CDR2 FQNNGV. V lost 2 bases to trimming and J lost 0 bases; unmatched junction nucleotides: 11. The CDR3 runs to 18 residues.

This clone was detected only a few times. The chain couples TRBV28 to TRBJ2-1, with 13 bases lining up with TRBD2. CDR3 size: 15 residues. J gave up 7 bases and V 3 bases, and 3 bases lay outside the gene matches. CDR1 and CDR2 (germline): MDHEN, SYDVKM. CDR3 sequence (DNA): TGTGCCAGCAGTTTGGGGACTAGCGGGGAGAATGAGCAGTTCTTC. Translating gives CASSLGTSGENEQFF.

This clone was seen once. CDR3 sequence: CASSGLAGGDDTQYF. CDR3 DNA: TGCGCCAGCAGCGGACTAGCGGGGGGGGACGATACGCAGTATTTT. This chain links TRBV5-1 with TRBJ2-3; 15 positions match TRBD2. This CDR3 region has 15 residues. Germline CDR1 SGHRS, CDR2 YFSETQ. V lost 4 bases and J lost 6; bases outside the gene matches: 3.

The chain recombines TRBV18 with TRBJ2-7, with 13 bases fitting TRBD2. J lost 5 bases, V lost 6 bases, and 4 bases had no gene match. CDR1 and CDR2 from the germline V gene are KGHSH and LQKENI. This CDR3 region has 14 residues. The chain's CDR3 is CASSTSGGRDEQYF. The CDR3 DNA reads TGTGCCAGCTCGACTAGCGGGGGGCGGGACGAGCAGTACTTC.

V gene TRBV7-3 combines with J gene TRBJ2-3, with 16 bases fitting TRBD2. There are 15 residues in the CDR3. After removal of 3 bases from V and 6 bases from J, the junction contained 0 bases not matched to a gene. Germline CDR1 SGHTA, CDR2 FQGTGA. The CDR3 sequence is CASSLGLAGGDTQYF. Here the CDR3 DNA reads TGTGCCAGCAGCTTGGGACTAGCGGGAGGGGATACGCAGTATTTT.

The chain is built from TRBV7-3 and TRBJ2-1, with 9 bases lining up with TRBD2. J gave up 5 bases and V 2 bases, and 7 bases lay outside the gene matches. The CDR3 is 16 residues long. Germline V gene sequence: CDR1 SGHTA, CDR2 FQGTGA. The CDR3 coding sequence is TGTGCCAGCAGCTTACCGGGGCGGGGGGGGGACAATGAGCAGTTCTTC. The encoded protein is CASSLPGRGGDNEQFF.

The V call is TRBV4-1, the J call TRBJ2-3, with 10 bases lining up with TRBD2. CDR1 MGHRA and CDR2 YSYEKL come from the germline V gene. The CDR3 length is 15 residues. V dropped 1 base and J dropped 3; count of bases not matched to a gene: 1. The CDR3 sequence: CASSQVAGGTDTQYF. The CDR3 coding sequence is TGCGCCAGCAGCCAAGTAGCGGGGGGAACAGATACGCAGTATTTT.

The rearrangement uses TRBV19 and TRBJ2-6; 8 bases match TRBD2. This CDR3 is built from 17 residues. CDR1 and CDR2 (germline): LNHDA, SQIVND (reference sequence). With V trimmed by 5 bases and J by 0 bases, 6 bases remained unmatched. The CDR3 DNA is TGTGCCAGTAGTGGGGTAGCGGGGAACTCTGGGGCCAACGTCCTGACTTTC. Its protein is CASSGVAGNSGANVLTF.

V gene TRBV7-9 combines with J gene TRBJ1-4; TRBD1 might be the D (6 bases). The CDR3 length is 19 residues. Germline values: CDR1 SEHNR, CDR2 FQNEAQ (reference sequence). V was pared by 3 bases and J by 0 bases, with 20 bases between. For the CDR3, the DNA is TGTGCCAGCAGCTTCAGGCCTCGGTGGGGGCGTACAACTAATGAAAAACTGTTTTTT. It yields the protein CASSFRPRWGRTTNEKLFF.